This TCR beta chain was captured in a study of shared clonotypes between healthy human individuals. General study findings and limits: The study found lower generation probabilities in non-shared clonotypes than in those shared by all four donors. Clonotype sharing across donors was expected to vary with sequencing depth.

Sequenced by immunoSEQ multiplex PCR; TCRdb stores in-frame clones only, minus some. The table records roughly 650,000 clones, about 96% of them present only once. This CDR3 is built from 15 residues. Germline values: CDR1 SGHTS, CDR2 YDEGEE. V was clipped by 2 bases and J by 3 bases, with 15 bases between them. With respect to this clone: Its antigen is currently unknown.

The chain recombines TRBV5-8 with TRBJ2-7; the D gene is possibly TRBD2 (6 bases). The sequence was obtained from a young woman in good health. Material: naive CD4+ T cells sorted from blood. Subset: CD45RA+ positively selected. CDR3 in amino acids: CASSFGLAGGYEQYF. CDR3 DNA sequence: TGTGCCAGCAGCTTTGGGCTGGCCGGGGGCTACGAGCAGTACTTC.